Included here is one TCR beta chain sequence, with context. Its antigen is still unknown. These data originate in a study of OX40 agonist ivuxolimab in advanced cancers. Study-level points and caveats: The CD4+ and CD8+ T cells in the blood had expanded clonally by week 6 at 0.1 to 3.0 mg/kg.

The table came from immunoSEQ multiplex PCR; TCRdb's copy has only in-frame clones and leaves some out. The sample carries some 70,000 clones, just over 90% recorded once. The CDR3 runs to 17 residues. CDR1 SGHDT and CDR2 YYEEEE come from the germline V gene. V lost 4 bases and J lost 10; bases outside the gene matches: 20. The V and J genes are TRBV5-6 and TRBJ2-1; 7 bases align to TRBD2. The TCR sequence derives from an adult with an advanced solid tumor such as melanoma, head and neck, liver or kidney cancer. The input for sequencing was CD4+ or CD8+ T cells sorted from blood, taken in a trial of the OX40 agonist ivuxolimab. The DNA of the CDR3 is TGTGCCAGCAGCCGATTGCGGGACTACTTAGTAGGGGACGAGCAGTTCTTC. This gives the protein CASSRLRDYLVGDEQFF.